The table lists the clone carrying this T cell receptor (beta chain) with a count of one. In the original analysis: Amplified reference gene primers provided the basis for estimating nucleated cell counts. The table came from immunoSEQ multiplex PCR; TCRdb's copy has only in-frame clones and leaves some out. The D gene and trimming were derived from the DNA, and the V and J assignments and clone size from that table. The sample carries about 59,000 clones, approximately 80% recorded once. These data originate in a study of blood T cell repertoires in COVID-19. Study summary: Collection of acute and convalescent COVID-19 samples took place in the United States, Italy and Spain. Sample material is recorded as cDNA or gDNA derived from T cells, B-cell-depleted T cells, or PBMCs.

V trimming: 4 bases; J trimming: 6 bases; junction bases outside the gene matches: 4. In germline, CDR1 is KGHSH, CDR2 LQKENI. CDR3 size: 14 residues. Sample: peripheral blood. V is TRBV18 and J is TRBJ1-3; TRBD1 aligns across 9 bases. The sequence derives from a woman over 75 with acute or convalescent COVID-19. The CDR3, as DNA: TGTGCCAGCTCACGGACAGGGGAGGAAAACACCATATATTTT. It translates to CASSRTGEENTIYF.